These 27 T cell receptor beta chains were all obtained from the same sample, sequenced in a study of T cell repertoires in cytomegalovirus infection. From the reads, TCRdb called clonotypes with MiXCR, one entry per CDR3 protein. Of more than 65,000 distinct CDR3 sequences in the sample, around half were seen once. Their recognized antigens are unknown. Sequencing was performed on CD8+ T cells from cultured PBMCs, taken from culture after CMV antigen stimulation. The receptors stem from a human donor in good health (CMV status not recorded). Some clones in this sample may be carry-over from other donors' samples.

The chain combines TRBV19 with TRBJ2-7; D uncertain. Trimming removed 6 bases at V and 0 bases at J, with 9 bases between. The CDR3 has 13 residues. Germline assignment: CDR1 LNHDA and CDR2 SQIVND (reference sequence). The DNA of the CDR3 is TGTGCCAGTAGCGACGACACCTCCTACGAGCAGTACTTC. Translation gives CASSDDTSYEQYF. Full variable domain (rest looked up from reference TRBV19 and TRBJ2-7): DGGITQSPKYLFRKEGQNVTLSCEQNLNHDAMYWYRQDPGQGLRLIYYSQIVNDFQKGDIAEGYSVSREKKESFPLTVTSAQKNPTAFYLCASSDDTSYEQYFGPGTRLTVT.

This clonotype came up a few times. The rearrangement uses TRBV11-3 and TRBJ1-1; D is undetermined. V lost 0 bases, J lost 6 bases, and 8 bases lay in between. Germline V lookup: CDR1 SGHNT, CDR2 YENEEA. This CDR3 region has 13 residues. The DNA of the CDR3 is TGTGCCAGCAGCTTAGACCCCGACGCTGAAGCTTTCTTT. Translation gives CASSLDPDAEAFF.

This chain joins TRBV2 and TRBJ2-6; possible D gene TRBD2, 5 bases. Germline CDR1 is SNHLY and CDR2 is FYNNEI. The length of the CDR3 is 15 residues. Trimming stripped 11 bases from V and 2 bases from J, with 16 bases between. The CDR3 DNA reads TGTGCCTTAAAAGGGAGAGGAACTGGGGCCAACGTCCTGACTTTC. This encodes CALKGRGTGANVLTF. Looking up the rest from reference TRBV2 and TRBJ2-6 gives the full variable domain: EPEVTQTPSHQVTQMGQEVILRCVPISNHLYFYWYRQILGQKVEFLVSFYNNEISEKSEIFDDQFSVERPDGSNFTLKIRSTKLEDSAMYFCALKGRGTGANVLTFGAGSRLTVL.

This chain joins TRBV19 and TRBJ2-7; TRBD2 matches at 7 bases. J lost 4 bases, V lost 4 bases, and 16 bases had no gene match. This CDR3 is 17 amino acids long. Germline V CDR1 and CDR2: LNHDA, SQIVND (reference sequence). The CDR3 here is CASSTGSGDAYSYEQYF. The CDR3, as DNA: TGTGCCAGTAGTACAGGAAGCGGGGACGCTTACTCTTACGAGCAGTACTTC.

The rearrangement joins TRBV27 to TRBJ2-1, with D hard to call. Trimming shortened V by 5 bases and J by 5 bases, and 7 bases separated the two germline ends. The CDR3 totals 12 residues. Looked up from germline, CDR1 is MNHEY and CDR2 is SMNVEV (reference sequence). The CDR3 region is CASSPDDNEQFF. The CDR3, as DNA: TGTGCCAGCAGTCCCGATGACAATGAGCAGTTCTTC.

This clonotype has just a few counts. This sequence joins TRBV12-3 or TRBV12-4 and TRBJ1-1; D is perhaps TRBD1 (5 bases). V was cut by 1 base and J by 4 bases, with 10 bases left in between. This CDR3 has 14 amino acids. Here the CDR3 DNA reads TGTGCCAGCAGTTTAGGTCAGGGCCCCACTGAAGCTTTCTTT. This encodes CASSLGQGPTEAFF.

The chain combines TRBV5-4 with TRBJ2-5, with 12 positions matching TRBD1. Trimming took 4 bases from V and 4 from J; bases not matched to a gene: 8. CDR1 SGHNT and CDR2 YYREEE come from the germline V gene (reference sequence). CDR3 length: 16 residues. DNA of the CDR3: TGTGCCAGCAGCCGTACCGGGACAGGGGGCTTAGAGACCCAGTACTTC. Protein: CASSRTGTGGLETQYF.

This chain connects TRBV19 to TRBJ2-7; no reliable D call. Trimming left V 2 bases short and J 0 bases short, with 8 bases between. The CDR3 loop spans 14 amino acids. Germline V gives CDR1 LNHDA, CDR2 SQIVND (reference sequence). CDR3 bases: TGTGCCAGTAGTATAAGTAGCAGCTCCTACGAGCAGTACTTC. It translates to CASSISSSSYEQYF.

The table lists this clonotype with many counts. The rearrangement joins TRBV7-2 to TRBJ2-4; D perhaps matches TRBD2 (6 bases). Per germline, CDR1 SGHTA and CDR2 FQGNSA. Trimming stripped 5 bases from V and 9 bases from J, with 20 bases between. The CDR3 runs 15 residues. The CDR3 region is CASSRGQGLGGIQYF. The CDR3 bases are TGTGCCAGCAGCCGAGGCCAGGGACTTGGGGGCATTCAGTACTTC.

A remark on this clonotype: Just one base apart from a much larger clone, this may be a read error. The chain is built from TRBV7-2 and TRBJ2-3; weak D call: TRBD2 (6 bases). V was shortened by 1 base and J by 3 bases, with 11 bases between the two germline ends. CDR3 length: 15 residues. The germline V gene has CDR1 SGHTA and CDR2 FQGNSA. The CDR3 here is CASSLVAVGTDTQYF. CDR3 nucleotide sequence: TGTGCCAGCAGCTTAGTAGCGGTAGGGACAGATACGCAGTATTTT. Looking up the rest from reference TRBV7-2 and TRBJ2-3 gives the full variable domain: GAGVSQSPSNKVTEKGKDVELRCDPISGHTALYWYRQSLGQGLEFLIYFQGNSAPDKSGLPSDRFSAERTGGSVSTLTIQRTQQEDSAVYLCASSLVAVGTDTQYFGPGTRLTVL.

The chain uses TRBV14 and TRBJ2-1; the D is unclear. V shed 0 bases and J shed 3 bases, with 9 bases lying between them. This CDR3 comprises 15 residues. Germline CDR1 reads SGHDN; CDR2 reads FVKESK. The CDR3 nucleotides read TGTGCCAGCAGCCAAGACGGAAGAATCTACAATGAGCAGTTCTTC. It yields the protein CASSQDGRIYNEQFF.

J is TRBJ2-7 and V is TRBV7-9; TRBD1 is a possible D gene (5 bases). Looked up from germline, CDR1 is SEHNR and CDR2 is FQNEAQ (reference sequence). With 5 bases removed from V and 5 bases from J, the gap between germline ends came to 16 bases. The CDR3 totals 14 residues. As DNA, the CDR3 is TGTGCCAGCAGCCCACCCAGGGCTGGCAACGAGCAGTACTTC. Encoded protein: CASSPPRAGNEQYF. The full variable domain, in which reference TRBV7-9 and TRBJ2-7 provide the parts outside the CDR3, is DTGVSQNPRHKITKRGQNVTFRCDPISEHNRLYWYRQTLGQGPEFLTYFQNEAQLEKSRLLSDRFSAERPKGSFSTLEIQRTEQGDSAMYLCASSPPRAGNEQYFGPGTRLTVT.

The chain employs TRBV7-3 and TRBJ2-1; perhaps TRBD1 as D (5 bases). Germline loops: CDR1 SGHTA, CDR2 FQGTGA. V dropped 2 bases and J dropped 10 bases, with 15 bases sitting between them. The CDR3 spans 14 residues. This CDR3 is CASSLERGLREQFF. The CDR3, as DNA: TGTGCCAGCAGCTTAGAAAGGGGCTTGCGCGAGCAGTTCTTC.

The rearrangement links TRBV4-1 to TRBJ1-5, with D unresolved. The CDR3 length is 17 residues. V was pared by 0 bases and J by 0 bases, with 12 bases between. Germline values: CDR1 MGHRA, CDR2 YSYEKL. DNA of the CDR3: TGCGCCAGCAGCCAAGAACACCCGCGAGTTAGCAATCAGCCCCAGCATTTT. Translating gives CASSQEHPRVSNQPQHF.

This sequence joins TRBV27 and TRBJ2-7, with 7 nucleotides matching TRBD1. This CDR3 region has 14 residues. The junction had 8 bases not matched to a gene; V was cut back by 6 bases and J by 3 bases. Germline V CDR1 and CDR2: MNHEY, SMNVEV (reference sequence). The CDR3 region is CASRRQGQNYEQYF. In DNA form, the CDR3 reads TGTGCCAGCAGGCGACAGGGACAGAACTACGAGCAGTACTTC.

The V gene is TRBV4-1, the J gene TRBJ1-1; perhaps TRBD1 as D (5 bases). Trimming left V 1 base short and J 0 bases short, with 12 bases between. This CDR3 region has 16 residues. Germline-derived CDR1 and CDR2 are MGHRA and YSYEKL. CDR3 nucleotides: TGCGCCAGCAGCCAAGTTTGGACACTTATGAACACTGAAGCTTTCTTT. It encodes CASSQVWTLMNTEAFF.

The chain couples TRBV7-6 to TRBJ1-6; D may be TRBD1 (5 bases). Germline CDR1 is SGHVS and CDR2 is FNYEAQ. This CDR3 comprises 15 residues. V shed 5 bases and J shed 0 bases, with 8 bases lying between them. CDR3 coding DNA: TGTGCCAGCAGCCCGACAGTCTCCTATAATTCACCCCTCCACTTT. Encoded protein: CASSPTVSYNSPLHF.

The chain employs TRBV27 and TRBJ2-7, with a weak D call TRBD2 (7 bases). Trimming removed 10 bases from V and 1 base from J, with 14 bases in between. The CDR3 has 13 amino acids. Germline V lookup: CDR1 MNHEY, CDR2 SMNVEV (reference sequence). DNA of the CDR3: TGTGCCACCGGGGGGCGAGGGTCCTACGAGCAGTACTTC. Translation: CATGGRGSYEQYF.

V and J are TRBV7-3 and TRBJ1-1; no reliable D call. V was trimmed by 5 bases and J by 4 bases, leaving 11 bases between them. Per germline, CDR1 SGHTA and CDR2 FQGTGA. The CDR3 is 13 residues long. For the CDR3, the DNA is TGTGCCAGCAGCCCCACCCATTTCACTGAAGCTTTCTTT. Translating gives CASSPTHFTEAFF. Together with reference TRBV7-3 and TRBJ1-1, the CDR3 gives the full variable domain: GAGVSQTPSNKVTEKGKYVELRCDPISGHTALYWYRQSLGQGPEFLIYFQGTGAADDSGLPNDRFFAVRPEGSVSTLKIQRTERGDSAVYLCASSPTHFTEAFFGQGTRLTVV.

The rearrangement joins TRBV27 to TRBJ2-7; TRBD1 matches at 9 bases. The V gene's germline CDR1 is MNHEY and CDR2 SMNVEV (reference sequence). V trimming: 6 bases; J trimming: 4 bases; junction bases outside the gene matches: 7. This CDR3 is built from 14 residues. Here the CDR3 reads CASRATGGAYEQYF. In nucleotides, the CDR3 is TGTGCCAGCAGAGCCACAGGGGGCGCATACGAGCAGTACTTC.

Many counts were recorded for this clonotype. The chain joins TRBV7-2 to TRBJ2-5; 9 nucleotides agree with TRBD1. The CDR3 extends over 16 amino acids. Germline-derived CDR1 and CDR2 are SGHTA and FQGNSA. With V trimmed by 3 bases and J by 2 bases, 7 bases remained unmatched. The CDR3 region is CASSLGQGGGQETQYF. In nucleotides, the CDR3 is TGTGCCAGCAGCTTGGGACAGGGTGGGGGGCAAGAGACCCAGTACTTC. The whole variable domain, filled in from reference TRBV7-2 and TRBJ2-5, reads GAGVSQSPSNKVTEKGKDVELRCDPISGHTALYWYRQSLGQGLEFLIYFQGNSAPDKSGLPSDRFSAERTGGSVSTLTIQRTQQEDSAVYLCASSLGQGGGQETQYFGPGTRLLVL.

Ten or more counts support this clonotype. V and J are TRBV7-6 and TRBJ1-2; D is unresolved. The CDR3 extends over 14 amino acids. Germline V gene sequence: CDR1 SGHVS, CDR2 FNYEAQ. The germline V and J ends were trimmed by 1 base and 5 bases, with 11 bases remaining between them. The CDR3 spells CASSLEGSTYGYTF. CDR3 nucleotides: TGTGCCAGCAGCTTAGAGGGCAGTACTTATGGCTACACCTTC. Using reference TRBV7-6 and TRBJ1-2 for the parts outside the CDR3, the full variable domain is GAGVSQSPRYKVTKRGQDVALRCDPISGHVSLYWYRQALGQGPEFLTYFNYEAQQDKSGLPNDRFSAERPEGSISTLTIQRTEQRDSAMYRCASSLEGSTYGYTFGSGTRLTVV.

This chain connects TRBV6-5 to TRBJ1-5; D might be TRBD1 (5 bases). V was cut by 2 bases and J by 2 bases, with 10 bases left in between. The CDR3 is made up of 15 amino acids. Germline lookup yields CDR1 MNHEY and CDR2 SVGAGI. As DNA, the CDR3 is TGTGCCAGCAGTTACGGGGGGGGAGGCAATCAGCCCCAGCATTTT. Translating gives CASSYGGGGNQPQHF.

J is TRBJ1-5 and V is TRBV28; 8 bases are shared with TRBD1. After removal of 5 bases from V and 0 bases from J, the junction contained 3 bases not matched to a gene. The CDR3 length is 15 residues. Germline CDR1 is MDHEN and CDR2 is SYDVKM. CDR3 region: CASSTGQDSNQPQHF. CDR3 nucleotides: TGTGCCAGCAGTACGGGACAGGATAGCAATCAGCCCCAGCATTTT.

This clonotype has just a few counts. V gene TRBV28 combines with J gene TRBJ2-2; D is undetermined. There are 15 residues in the CDR3. Germline-derived CDR1 and CDR2 are MDHEN and SYDVKM. Trimming took off 2 bases at V and 1 base at J, with 8 bases between the two ends. The CDR3 sequence is CASSLPRRNTGELFF. Written as DNA, the CDR3 is TGTGCCAGCAGTTTACCCAGGCGGAACACCGGGGAGCTGTTTTTT.

The CDR3, as DNA: TGCAGTGCCAAGGCGACAGGGATGGAAGGAACTAATGAAAAACTGTTTTTT. Its translation is CSAKATGMEGTNEKLFF. The J gene is TRBJ1-4, the V gene TRBV20-1, with 7 bases identical to TRBD1. After removal of 6 bases from V and 1 base from J, the junction contained 14 bases not matched to a gene. The CDR3 extends over 17 amino acids. CDR1 is DFQATT, CDR2 SNEGSKA, per germline (reference sequence).

This clonotype was recorded once. This chain joins TRBV29-1 and TRBJ2-7; 8 positions match TRBD2. CDR1 is SQVTM and CDR2 is ANQGSEA in the germline V gene. The CDR3 has 16 amino acids. The V gene end was trimmed by 0 bases and the J gene end by 5 bases; junction bases not matched to a gene: 12. This CDR3 is CSVEDRAGVAGDEQYF. The CDR3 nucleotides are TGCAGCGTTGAAGATAGAGCGGGGGTGGCGGGGGACGAGCAGTACTTC.